The rows below give T cell receptor beta chains drawn from one sample of a study of cytomegalovirus exposure and HLA in healthy donors. Profiling relied on immunoSEQ multiplex PCR, and the TCRdb table lists in-frame clones only, not all of them. In the table there are around 100,000 clones, around two thirds of which are singletons. The specimen was PBMCs. These receptors all come from a man younger than 40 in good health and CMV-seropositive. The conserved cysteine and the conserved F or W are not part of the CDR3 here. For some rows the clone size is stated as once, few or many, or as a class when expanded; others skip it.

abundance: NA; v_gene: TRBV27; CDR3aa: ASSLNRDSYNEQF
abundance: few; v_gene: TRBV6-5; CDR3aa: ASRAGTTNEKLF
abundance: few; v_gene: TRBV15; CDR3aa: ATRARDSTGNTIY
abundance: NA; v_gene: TRBV5-1; CDR3aa: ASSPMVGTKDEQY
abundance: NA; v_gene: TRBV29-1; CDR3aa: SVRRTSNTEAF
abundance: NA; v_gene: TRBV19; CDR3aa: AITDSYL
abundance: NA; v_gene: TRBV5-1; CDR3aa: ASNVQGGGTEAF
abundance: NA; v_gene: TRBV11-3; CDR3aa: ASRAASTDTQY
abundance: once; v_gene: TRBV9; CDR3aa: ASSVERGPFTDTQY
abundance: few; v_gene: TRBV10-2; CDR3aa: ASSPLLPPYEQY
abundance: NA; v_gene: TRBV6-4; CDR3aa: ASSLTLNTEAF
abundance: NA; v_gene: TRBV11-2; CDR3aa: ASSYGGSSYNSPLH
abundance: once; v_gene: TRBV9; CDR3aa: ASSVGQGALGYT
abundance: NA; v_gene: TRBV25-1; CDR3aa: ASSELTSVKETQY
abundance: NA; v_gene: TRBV5-1; CDR3aa: ASSRGQGAETQY